This T cell receptor beta chain was obtained from a study of blood T cell repertoires in COVID-19. The wider study: Samples of COVID-19 (acute and convalescent) were obtained from the United States, Italy and Spain.

V was trimmed by 8 bases and J by 0 bases, leaving 11 bases between them. The CDR3 sequence is 14 residues long. Germline V gene lookup returns CDR1 MNHEY and CDR2 SVGAGI. Authors' methods: Reference gene primer amplification gave nucleated cell count estimates. The repertoire was sequenced with immunoSEQ multiplex PCR; TCRdb's copy has only in-frame clones and lacks some. That table furnishes V, J and clone size, whereas the DNA furnished D and trimming. The sample lists about 400,000 clones, 86% occurring once. The sequence was collected from a woman in her twenties or thirties with active or convalescent COVID-19. Sequencing was carried out using peripheral blood. This chain connects TRBV6-5 to TRBJ2-1, with D tentatively TRBD1 (6 bases). The CDR3 here is CASERGSSYNEQFF. CDR3 nucleotides: TGTGCCAGCGAGAGGGGGAGCTCCTACAATGAGCAGTTCTTC.